This T cell receptor beta chain was retrieved from a study of T cells in Graves' hyperthyroidism and ophthalmopathy. The TCR beta CDR3 regions underwent amplification using RNA transcripts as the source. First-round RT-PCR targeting the TCR CDR3 was performed with the HTBI primer set. From the multiplex PCR reads, TCRdb called clonotypes with MiXCR, one entry per CDR3 protein. Here the sample spans about 500,000 distinct CDR3 sequences, roughly a sixth being singletons. Diagnoses were made from clinical symptoms, serum measures (thyroxine and TRAb), thyroid ultrasound and orbital computed tomography. 9.5 to 10 ml fresh peripheral blood yielded the PBMCs. Trimming took off 7 bases at V and 3 bases at J, with 10 bases between the two ends. CDR1 and CDR2 from the germline V gene are LNHDA and SQIVND (reference sequence). The CDR3 consists of 12 residues. Study-level points and caveats: Before onset, ophthalmopathy was predicted by the model a median roughly 6.4 months earlier.

Comments on this clonotype: Antigen unknown.

This chain uses TRBV19 with TRBJ2-7; the D gene is possibly TRBD1 (6 bases). The TCR comes from a woman aged 18-35 years with Graves' ophthalmopathy. The sample comprised blood. The CDR3 spells CASKGQNYEQYF. The CDR3, as DNA: TGTGCCAGTAAAGGACAGAACTACGAGCAGTACTTC.